The 32 T cell receptor beta chains below come from one sample, sequenced in a study of tumor and adjacent non-tumor tissue in lung cancer. The library came from three nested PCR rounds adapted from ARM-PCR protocols. TCRdb re-derived calls from the multiplex PCR reads in MiXCR, one entry per CDR3 protein. The sample records more than 90,000 distinct CDR3 sequences, 65% to 75% being singletons. RNA was extracted from bulk tissue without any cell sorting. The sequenced sample was lung tumor tissue. The receptor set was obtained from a man in his 60s with non-small cell lung cancer.

This clonotype is a singleton in its sample. Given a much more abundant clone one base away, this may be a read error. The chain couples TRBV20-1 to TRBJ2-7; D possibly matches TRBD1 or TRBD2 (5 bases each). The V end was cut by 6 bases, the J end by 3 bases, with 15 bases between. CDR3 length equals 13 residues. Germline V lookup: CDR1 DFQATT, CDR2 SNEGSKA (reference sequence). The CDR3 protein is CSAQTGTYYEQYF. The CDR3 region has the DNA TGCAGTGCCCAGACTGGGACGTACTACGAGCAGTACTTC.

This clonotype has just one count. The V gene is TRBV10-3, the J gene TRBJ2-7; unclear D gene. The germline V and J ends were trimmed by 11 bases and 4 bases, with 12 bases remaining between them. The V gene's germline CDR1 is ENHRY and CDR2 SYGVKD. The CDR3 runs 11 residues. CDR3 sequence (DNA): TGTGCCGCACAAATCACTTACGAGCAGTACTTC. Its translation: CAAQITYEQYF.

This clonotype was observed at least ten times. The chain combines TRBV6-5 with TRBJ2-7; the match to TRBD1 covers 11 bases. Germline V gene sequence: CDR1 MNHEY, CDR2 SVGAGI. V dropped 6 bases and J dropped 4; count of bases not matched to a gene: 2. The CDR3 is 13 amino acids. CDR3 sequence: CASSRDRGYEQYF. The CDR3 DNA reads TGTGCCAGCAGCCGGGACAGGGGGTACGAGCAGTACTTC.

The chain links TRBV19 to TRBJ1-1; D is possibly TRBD1 (5 bases). CDR1 and CDR2 (germline): LNHDA, SQIVND (reference sequence). The V and J ends lost 5 bases and 5 bases respectively, with 12 bases between them. There are 13 residues in the CDR3. As DNA, the CDR3 is TGTGCCAGTAGTTCGGCAGGGCGTACTGAAGCTTTCTTT. Residues: CASSSAGRTEAFF.

As for this clonotype: This may arise from a read error, as a much more abundant clone is one base away. The chain uses TRBV29-1 and TRBJ1-5, with D possibly TRBD1 on 5 matching bases. Germline V gene lookup returns CDR1 SQVTM and CDR2 ANQGSEA. This CDR3 comprises 12 residues. In nucleotides, the CDR3 is TGCAGCGTAGGACATGACAATCGGCCCCAGCATTTT. Translated: CSVGHDNRPQHF.

This clonotype has just one count. A read error may explain this, as a much larger clone is one base away. The chain is built from TRBV20-1 and TRBJ2-3, with 11 bases aligning to TRBD1. Germline V lookup: CDR1 DFQATT, CDR2 SNEGSKA (reference sequence). The CDR3 runs 18 residues. The CDR3 DNA reads as TGCAGTGATAGAGATAGTGGACGCGAGTGGACAGGGGGCGATACGCAGTATTTT. Amino acid sequence: CSDRDSGREWTGGDTQYF.

This clonotype was detected ten times or more. The chain is built from TRBV6-6 and TRBJ2-7; D remains unclear. Germline CDR1 is MNHNY and CDR2 is SVGAGI (reference sequence). There are 13 residues in the CDR3. The V end was cut by 2 bases, the J end by 4 bases, with 9 bases between. In DNA form, the CDR3 reads TGTGCCAGCAGTTACCAAAAATTATACGAGCAGTACTTC. It specifies CASSYQKLYEQYF.

The rearrangement links TRBV30 to TRBJ2-7; D gene unclear. Trimming stripped 4 bases from V and 0 bases from J, with 13 bases between. Germline CDR1 reads GTSNPN; CDR2 reads SVGIG (reference sequence). This CDR3 is built from 14 residues. The CDR3: CAWTGETRSYEQYF. CDR3 bases: TGTGCCTGGACTGGAGAGACGCGCTCCTACGAGCAGTACTTC.

To note about this clonotype: Germline and junction disagree at one end, which may indicate a read error. The rearrangement uses TRBV5-1 and TRBJ2-3, with TRBD1 as a possible D gene (5 bases). The CDR3 has 15 amino acids. CDR1 SGHRS and CDR2 YFSETQ come from the germline V gene. CDR3 bases: TGCGCCGGCAGTTTGACAGTTGTCTACACAGATACGCAGTATTTT. It translates to CAGSLTVVYTDTQYF.

Details on this clonotype: No conserved phenylalanine or tryptophan ends this CDR3, so it is likely a read error. The chain employs TRBV29-1 and TRBJ2-1; 10 bases map to TRBD2. This CDR3 has 14 amino acids. Germline loops: CDR1 SQVTM, CDR2 ANQGSEA. V lost 6 bases and J lost 6; bases outside the gene matches: 8. This CDR3 is CSVGTSERPNEQFL. In DNA form, the CDR3 reads TGCAGCGTGGGGACTAGCGAGAGGCCCAATGAGCAGTTCTTA.

This chain uses TRBV5-1 with TRBJ2-3, with D unclear. Trimming removed 1 base at V and 1 base at J, with 10 bases between. The CDR3 contains 15 residues. Germline V CDR1 and CDR2: SGHRS, YFSETQ. CDR3 in DNA: TGCGCCAGCAGCTTGTATCGCCAGGGCACAGATACGCAGTATTTT. Translated: CASSLYRQGTDTQYF.

In this sample, this clonotype turned up once. This sequence may be a read error, since a much larger clone differs from it by one base. The V call is TRBV5-6, the J call TRBJ1-3; a weak D match, TRBD1 (6 bases). Germline assignment: CDR1 SGHDT and CDR2 YYEEEE. This CDR3 region has 14 residues. DNA of the CDR3: TGTACCAGCAGCCCGGACAGTTACGGAAACACCATATATTTT. Residues: CTSSPDSYGNTIYF. Drawing the rest from reference TRBV5-6 and TRBJ1-3, the complete variable domain is DAGVTQSPTHLIKTRGQQVTLRCSPKSGHDTVSWYQQALGQGPQFIFQYYEEEERQRGNFPDRFSGHQFPNYSSELNVNALLLGDSALYLCTSSPDSYGNTIYFGEGSWLTVV.

CDR3: CASSFRRTGTQYF. The CDR3 nucleotides are TGTGCCAGCAGCTTTCGGAGGACAGGGACCCAGTACTTC. The chain combines TRBV5-4 with TRBJ2-3; 7 bases line up with TRBD1. With the DNA end fitting TRBJ2-5 better, the J assignment may be wrong. The CDR3 spans 13 residues. CDR1 is SGHNT, CDR2 YYREEE, per germline (reference sequence).

About this clonotype itself: Without the conserved terminal phenylalanine or tryptophan, this CDR3 likely stems from a read error. The chain combines TRBV29-1 with TRBJ2-5, with D perhaps matching TRBD2 (6 bases). V was trimmed by 8 bases and J by 1 base, leaving 14 bases between them. Germline V gives CDR1 SQVTM, CDR2 ANQGSEA. The CDR3 totals 13 residues. The CDR3 DNA sequence: TGCAGCATTATGGGGGGATCCCAAGAGACCCAGTACCTC. This gives the protein CSIMGGSQETQYL.

About this clonotype itself: The junction and the germline gene differ at one end; a read error may be behind it. The J gene is TRBJ2-1, the V gene TRBV29-1, with TRBD2 identical over 10 bases. The CDR3 runs to 14 residues. Germline V CDR1 and CDR2: SQVTM, ANQGSEA. The CDR3 region has the DNA TGCAGCGTGGGGACTAGCGAGAGGCCCAATGAGCAATTCTTC. This sequence encodes CSVGTSERPNEQFF.

On this clonotype itself: The junction does not match germline at one end; this may be a read error. This sequence joins TRBV6-1 and TRBJ1-1, with D unresolved. The germline gives CDR1 MNHNS, CDR2 SASEGT. This CDR3 comprises 12 residues. CDR3 sequence: CASRLECGEVFF. The CDR3 DNA reads TGTGCCAGCCGACTTGAGTGCGGTGAAGTTTTCTTT.

Concerning this clonotype: The junction departs from the called germline gene at one end, perhaps through a read error. J is TRBJ1-2 and V is TRBV12-3 or TRBV12-4; D is uncertain. The length of the CDR3 is 11 residues. Here the CDR3 reads CVSSLLGGYTF. For the CDR3, the DNA is TGCGTCAGCAGTTTATTAGGGGGCTACACCTTC.

Concerning this clonotype: Its ends do not fully match the called genes, so a read error is possible. The rearrangement joins TRBV24-1 to TRBJ2-1, with 7 bases lining up with TRBD2. Germline V gene lookup returns CDR1 KGHDR and CDR2 SFDVKD. The CDR3 is made up of 15 amino acids. The CDR3 reads CATGDTAGLGNEQFF. CDR3 nucleotides: TGTGCCACCGGTGACACAGCGGGGTTGGGCAATGAGCAGTTCTTC.

There are a few counts of this clonotype. This rearrangement joins TRBV30 to TRBJ2-1; 11 bases are a match to TRBD2. Germline assignment: CDR1 GTSNPN and CDR2 SVGIG (reference sequence). This CDR3 is built from 15 residues. Trimming took 2 bases from V and 7 from J; bases not matched to a gene: 7. CDR3 sequence reads: CAWSNWGLAVNEQFF. The DNA for the CDR3 is TGTGCCTGGAGTAATTGGGGACTAGCGGTAAATGAGCAGTTCTTC.

CDR3 nucleotides: TGTGCCATCACCGGGGTGGACACTGAAGCTTTCTTT. Amino acid sequence: CAITGVDTEAFF. This chain uses TRBV12-3 or TRBV12-4 with TRBJ1-1, with D unresolved. The CDR3 length is 12 residues. V was trimmed by 10 bases and J by 3 bases, leaving 12 bases between them.

Of note for this clonotype: An end of the junction differs from the germline gene, which may be a read error. The rearrangement uses TRBV11-3 and TRBJ2-5, with 8 positions matching TRBD2. This CDR3 is 16 amino acids long. Germline V lookup: CDR1 SGHNT, CDR2 YENEEA. CDR3 sequence (DNA): TGTACCAGCAGCTTAGAGAGCGGGAGATTCGAAGGGACCCAGTACTTC. It encodes CTSSLESGRFEGTQYF.

Details on this clonotype: A much more abundant neighbour one base away suggests this may be a read error. The missing conserved phenylalanine or tryptophan at the end of this CDR3 makes a read error likely. The chain links TRBV12-3 or TRBV12-4 to TRBJ2-1; no clear D. With 4 bases removed from V and 5 bases from J, the gap between germline ends came to 6 bases. This CDR3 region has 12 residues. Here the CDR3 DNA reads TGTGCCAGCAGTTGGAACCACAATGAGCAGTTCTCC. This encodes CASSWNHNEQFS.

Remarks on this clonotype: The CDR3 does not end in the conserved phenylalanine or tryptophan, so this is likely a read error. Because the CDR3's place on the DNA is in doubt, the DNA is left out and the CDR3 is given as listed by TCRdb. The chain links TRBV4-1 to TRBJ2-7; no DNA check was done on the table's D call, TRBD1. Looked up from germline, CDR1 is MGHRA and CDR2 is YSYEKL. From its first to its last residue, the CDR3 has 14 amino acids. CDR3 loop: CASSQVDRPYERYL.

About this clonotype itself: At one end, the junction sequence differs from germline, possibly due to a read error. The chain uses TRBV6-5 and TRBJ2-1; TRBD2 aligns across 11 bases. The CDR3 covers 17 residues. Germline V gene data show CDR1 as MNHEY and CDR2 as SVGAGI. CDR3 sequence reads: CASSYSLAGGPSRKQFF. Here the CDR3 DNA reads TGTGCCAGCAGTTACTCCTTAGCGGGGGGGCCGTCCCGTAAGCAATTCTTC.

The chain combines TRBV10-1 with TRBJ2-3, with D tentatively TRBD2 (6 bases). In germline, CDR1 is WNHNN, CDR2 SYGVQD (reference sequence). V was trimmed by 6 bases and J by 4 bases, leaving 14 bases between them. The CDR3 is 14 amino acids. This chain's CDR3 is CASSTTGRPDTQYF. CDR3 nucleotides: TGCGCCAGCAGCACGACGGGGAGGCCAGATACGCAGTATTTT.

This clonotype was picked up a small number of times. A much more abundant neighbour one base away suggests this may be a read error. V usage is TRBV10-2 and J usage is TRBJ2-7; a possible D gene is TRBD1 (6 bases). This CDR3 contains 12 residues. Germline V gives CDR1 WSHSY, CDR2 SAAADI. CDR3 in amino acids: CASLGAINELYF. The CDR3 coding sequence is TGCGCCAGCCTGGGGGCGATTAACGAGCTGTACTTC.

As regards this clonotype: No conserved phenylalanine or tryptophan ends this CDR3, so it is likely a read error. The chain couples TRBV6-1 to TRBJ2-7; 8 nucleotides line up with TRBD2. J gave up 0 bases and V 9 bases, and 10 bases lay outside the gene matches. Germline CDR1 and CDR2: MNHNS and SASEGT. The CDR3 has 15 amino acids. The CDR3 sequence is CASSRGGRTSYEQYL. DNA of the CDR3: TGTGCCAGTAGTCGCGGGGGGCGGACCTCCTACGAGCAGTACCTC.

Concerning this clonotype: One base away lies a much larger clone, so this may be a sequencing read error. The CDR3 ends on some other residue instead of the conserved phenylalanine or tryptophan, so this is likely a read error. The chain carries TRBV7-9 and TRBJ2-6; D might be TRBD1 (6 bases). CDR1 is SEHNR, CDR2 FQNEAQ, per germline (reference sequence). Trimming pared 4 bases from V and 4 bases from J, leaving 11 bases between. The CDR3 sequence is 15 residues long. CDR3 nucleotides: TGTGCCAGCAGCTGGCAGGGGCTGGGGGCCAACGTCCTGACTATC. Its protein is CASSWQGLGANVLTI.

On this clonotype: Mismatch with germline at one junction end may stem from a read error. The CDR3 nucleotides read TGCGTCAGCAGCAGCACAAGAAAGGGGGAGCAGTACTTC. It encodes CVSSSTRKGEQYF. This chain uses TRBV5-1 with TRBJ2-7; a possible D gene is TRBD1 (5 bases). Germline CDR1 is SGHRS and CDR2 is YFSETQ. This CDR3 is built from 13 residues.

This clonotype was seen at least ten times. The chain has TRBV6-5 and TRBJ2-1, with a possible D match to TRBD1 (5 bases). The CDR3 contains 13 residues. V was trimmed by 1 base and J by 8 bases, leaving 9 bases between them. Germline CDR1 MNHEY, CDR2 SVGAGI. CDR3 nucleotides: TGTGCCAGCAGTTACTTGGCAGGGCATGAGCAGTTCTTC. Amino acid sequence: CASSYLAGHEQFF.

Details on this clonotype: A read error may produce the germline difference seen at one junction end. This chain uses TRBV28 with TRBJ2-7; perhaps TRBD2 as D (6 bases). Germline CDR1 is MDHEN and CDR2 is SYDVKM. CDR3 length: 17 amino acids. The CDR3 DNA reads as TGTGTCAGCAGTCCAACGACTCCGACTAGGGGATCCTACGAGCAGTACTTC. Translating it yields CVSSPTTPTRGSYEQYF.

Concerning this clonotype itself: The final CDR3 position lacks the conserved phenylalanine or tryptophan, pointing to a likely read error. The chain uses TRBV6-5 and TRBJ2-5, with 8 bases aligning to TRBD2. The CDR3 spans 14 residues. The germline V gene has CDR1 MNHEY and CDR2 SVGAGI. CDR3 in DNA: TGTGCCAGCTGTTACAACGGGAGGGGTGAGACCCAGTACTTA. It yields the protein CASCYNGRGETQYL.